This TCR beta chain was sequenced for a study of vaccination and CD4 T cells after COVID-19. On the study more broadly: Stimulation used overlapping spike peptides from SARS-CoV-2, HCoV-NL63, HCoV-OC43 and HCoV-229E.

The treatment denotes: roughly 11-day PBMC culture with coronavirus spike peptide pools or control peptides (ViraFEST assay). V was pared by 1 base and J by 2 bases, with 9 bases between. The CDR3 runs to 14 residues. CDR1 and CDR2 (germline): LGHNA, YNFKEQ. Comment on this clonotype: The antigen is not known.

Cultured CD4+ T cell DNA underwent sequencing with the Oncomine TCR Beta short-read assay. TCRdb redid the calling of the PCR reads with MiXCR, one entry per CDR3 protein. The profile covers about 17,000 distinct CDR3 sequences, with around 33% appearing a single time and under 15% taken by the ten largest. The specimen sequenced was cultured CD4+ T cells from blood. The chain uses TRBV4-2 and TRBJ2-7; a possible D gene is TRBD1 (5 bases). This TCR was sampled from a human donor with COVID-19. The DNA of the CDR3 is TGTGCCAGCAGCCAAGGGCAGGGCACCTACGAGCAGTACTTC. Translation: CASSQGQGTYEQYF.